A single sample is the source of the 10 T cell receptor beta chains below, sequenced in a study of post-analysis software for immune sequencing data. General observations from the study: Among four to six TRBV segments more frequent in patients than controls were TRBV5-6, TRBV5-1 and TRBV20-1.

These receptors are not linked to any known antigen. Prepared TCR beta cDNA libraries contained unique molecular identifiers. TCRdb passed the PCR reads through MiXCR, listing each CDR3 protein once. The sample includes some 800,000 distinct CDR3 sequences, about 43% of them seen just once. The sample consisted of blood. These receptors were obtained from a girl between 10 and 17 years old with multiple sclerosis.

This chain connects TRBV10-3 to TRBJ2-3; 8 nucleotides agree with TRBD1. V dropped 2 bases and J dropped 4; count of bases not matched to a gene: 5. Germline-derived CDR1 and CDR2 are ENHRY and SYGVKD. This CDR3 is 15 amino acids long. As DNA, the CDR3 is TGTGCCATCAGTGAGGGAAAGACAGGGGCAGATACGCAGTATTTT. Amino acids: CAISEGKTGADTQYF.

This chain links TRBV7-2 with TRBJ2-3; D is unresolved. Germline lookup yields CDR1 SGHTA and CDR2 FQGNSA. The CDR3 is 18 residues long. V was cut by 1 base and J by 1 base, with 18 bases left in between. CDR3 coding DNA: TGTGCCAGCAGCTTAGTTGGGCTTGAGATAACCGGCACAGATACGCAGTATTTT. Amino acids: CASSLVGLEITGTDTQYF.

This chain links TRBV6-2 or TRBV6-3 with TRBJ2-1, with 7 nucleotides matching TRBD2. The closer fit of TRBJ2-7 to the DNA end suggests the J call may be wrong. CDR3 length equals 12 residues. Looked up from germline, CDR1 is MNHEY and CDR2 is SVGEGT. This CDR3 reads CASVGGISEQYF. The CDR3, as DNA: TGTGCCAGCGTCGGGGGGATCTCCGAGCAGTACTTC.

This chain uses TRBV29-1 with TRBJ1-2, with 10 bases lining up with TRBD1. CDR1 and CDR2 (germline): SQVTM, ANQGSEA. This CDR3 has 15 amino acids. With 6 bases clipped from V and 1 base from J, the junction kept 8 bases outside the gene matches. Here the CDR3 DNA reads TGCAGCGTAGATAAGGGACAGGGGATTAACTATGGCTACACCTTC. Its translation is CSVDKGQGINYGYTF. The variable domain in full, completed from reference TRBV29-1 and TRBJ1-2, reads SAVISQKPSRDICQRGTSLTIQCQVDSQVTMMFWYRQQPGQSLTLIATANQGSEATYESGFVIDKFPISRPNLTFSTLTVSNMSPEDSSIYLCSVDKGQGINYGYTFGSGTRLTVV.

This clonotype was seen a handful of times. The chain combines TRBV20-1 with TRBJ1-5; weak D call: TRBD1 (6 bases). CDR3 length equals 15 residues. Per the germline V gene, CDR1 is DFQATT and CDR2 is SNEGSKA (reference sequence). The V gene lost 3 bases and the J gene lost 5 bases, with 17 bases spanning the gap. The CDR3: CSASVPGVGDQPQHF. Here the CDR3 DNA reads TGCAGTGCTAGTGTCCCAGGGGTCGGCGATCAGCCCCAGCATTTT.

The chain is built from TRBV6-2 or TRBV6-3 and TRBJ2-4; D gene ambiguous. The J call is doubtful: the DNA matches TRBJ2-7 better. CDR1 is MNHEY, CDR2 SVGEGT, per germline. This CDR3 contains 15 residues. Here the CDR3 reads CASSYSVADTYEQYF. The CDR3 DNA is TGTGCCAGCAGTTACTCGGTTGCGGATACCTACGAGCAGTACTTC.

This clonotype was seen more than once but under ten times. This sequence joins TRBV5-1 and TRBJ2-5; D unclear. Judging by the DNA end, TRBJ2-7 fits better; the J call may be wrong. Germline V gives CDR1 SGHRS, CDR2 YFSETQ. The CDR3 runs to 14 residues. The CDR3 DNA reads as TGCGCCAGCAGCTTGGCCCTGCCCCCCTACGAGCAGTACTTC. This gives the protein CASSLALPPYEQYF.

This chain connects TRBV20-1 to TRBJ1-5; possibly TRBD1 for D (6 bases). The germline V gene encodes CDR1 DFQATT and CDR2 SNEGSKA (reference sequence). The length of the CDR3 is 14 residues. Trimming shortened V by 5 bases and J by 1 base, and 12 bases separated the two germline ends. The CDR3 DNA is TGCAGTGCTGGGGGGACACTCAGCAATCAGCCCCAGCATTTT. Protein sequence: CSAGGTLSNQPQHF.

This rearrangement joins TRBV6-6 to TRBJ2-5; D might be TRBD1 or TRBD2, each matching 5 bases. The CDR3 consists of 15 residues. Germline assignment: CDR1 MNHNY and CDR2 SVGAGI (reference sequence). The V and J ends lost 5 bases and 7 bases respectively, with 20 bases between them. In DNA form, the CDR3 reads TGTGCCAGCAGTACGTCCGGGACGCCTGGGGGGACCCAGTACTTC. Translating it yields CASSTSGTPGGTQYF.

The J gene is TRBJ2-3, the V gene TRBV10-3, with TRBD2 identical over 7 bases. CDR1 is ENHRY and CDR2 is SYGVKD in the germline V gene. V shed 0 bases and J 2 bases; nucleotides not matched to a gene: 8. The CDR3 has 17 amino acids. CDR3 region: CAISESSLAGATDTQYF. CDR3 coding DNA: TGTGCCATCAGTGAGTCGTCGTTAGCGGGTGCCACAGATACGCAGTATTTT.